This T cell receptor beta chain derives from a study of cytomegalovirus exposure and HLA in healthy donors. Details on this clone: Its antigen is as yet unknown.

This CDR3 region has 14 residues. Losses at the gene ends were 4 bases for V and 3 bases for J; bases not matched to a gene: 3. Germline V lookup: CDR1 SGHNT, CDR2 YYREEE (reference sequence). Every donor was a healthy person donating bone marrow. Study-level points and caveats: The authors assumed roughly uniform sequencing depth across donors for presence/absence analyses. According to an earlier analysis, most TCR beta V segments yielded productive rearrangements about 90% or about 30% of the time. Trimming of TCR beta V- and J-genes showed a link, identified in a later analysis, to a missense DCLRE1C variant.

The PCR contained 60 Vbeta and 13 Jbeta primers. TCRdb's table, derived via immunoSEQ multiplex PCR, lists solely in-frame clones and lacks some. The repertoire holds fewer than 120,000 clones, with around 76% as singletons. V is TRBV5-4 and J is TRBJ2-7, with 11 bases identical to TRBD1. This sequence originates from a young man in good health and CMV-seropositive. Sample: PBMCs. The CDR3 DNA is TGTGCCAGCAGCCGCGGGACAGGGGGCTACGAGCAGTACTTC. Translated: CASSRGTGGYEQYF.